A selection of T cell receptor beta chains follows, all from one sample in a study of blood T cell repertoires in COVID-19. Generated by immunoSEQ multiplex PCR, the TCRdb table keeps only in-frame clones and is missing some. The sample contains 200,000 to 250,000 clones, around 82% of which appear only once. Source material: peripheral blood. These receptors all stem from a human donor in a cohort sampled during active COVID-19. Each CDR3 is given with its conserved first and last residue. Each record gives: clone size, V gene, D gene, J gene, CDR3 DNA, CDR3 protein. D genes are given only for firm matches. Rows give clone size only sometimes, using once, few, many, or a class for an expanded clone.

abundance: NA; v_gene: TRBV6-5; d_gene: NA; j_gene: TRBJ2-2; CDR3nt: TGTGCCAGCAGGCGGGACGGCACCGGGGAGCTGTTTTTT; CDR3aa: CASRRDGTGELFF
abundance: NA; v_gene: TRBV5-1; d_gene: NA; j_gene: TRBJ2-2; CDR3nt: TGCGCCAGCAGCTTAGAAGGGGTGACCGGGGAGCTGTTTTTT; CDR3aa: CASSLEGVTGELFF
abundance: NA; v_gene: TRBV19; d_gene: NA; j_gene: TRBJ1-6; CDR3nt: TGTGCCAGTGGATTACAGGGTGTTTCTTCACCCCTCCACTTT; CDR3aa: CASGLQGVSSPLHF
abundance: NA; v_gene: TRBV6-2/TRBV6-3; d_gene: NA; j_gene: TRBJ1-5; CDR3nt: TGTGCCAGCAGTTACGGGAGCCGATATCAGCCCCAGCATTTT; CDR3aa: CASSYGSRYQPQHF
abundance: NA; v_gene: TRBV9; d_gene: NA; j_gene: TRBJ1-4; CDR3nt: TGTGCCAGCAGCCAGCAGAGACAGGTCGCTAATGAAAAACTGTTTTTT; CDR3aa: CASSQQRQVANEKLFF
abundance: NA; v_gene: TRBV5-1; d_gene: NA; j_gene: TRBJ1-3; CDR3nt: TGCGCCAGCAGCCTATCGAAGTTGTCTGGAAACACCATATATTTT; CDR3aa: CASSLSKLSGNTIYF
abundance: once; v_gene: TRBV25-1; d_gene: NA; j_gene: TRBJ1-1; CDR3nt: TGTGCCAGCAGCTTAGGAGGGAACACTGAAGCTTTCTTT; CDR3aa: CASSLGGNTEAFF
abundance: NA; v_gene: TRBV29-1; d_gene: TRBD1; j_gene: TRBJ2-6; CDR3nt: TGCAGCGTGACCGGGACAGCTGGGGCCAACGTCCTGACTTTC; CDR3aa: CSVTGTAGANVLTF
abundance: once; v_gene: TRBV19; d_gene: NA; j_gene: TRBJ2-3; CDR3nt: TGTGCCAGTAGCGGGACACAGTCGGCCCGAGGGCAGTATTTT; CDR3aa: CASSGTQSARGQYF
abundance: NA; v_gene: TRBV29-1; d_gene: TRBD1; j_gene: TRBJ2-7; CDR3nt: TGCAGCGTTAGGGACAGCGGTGCCTACGAGCAGTACTTC; CDR3aa: CSVRDSGAYEQYF
abundance: NA; v_gene: TRBV15; d_gene: NA; j_gene: TRBJ2-2; CDR3nt: TGTGCCACCAGCAGAGCTAGAGACACCGGGGAGCTGTTTTTT; CDR3aa: CATSRARDTGELFF
abundance: few; v_gene: TRBV5-6; d_gene: NA; j_gene: TRBJ1-1; CDR3nt: TGTGCCAGCAGCCCGCCCTCGACAGGTTTGGAGAACACTGAAGCTTTCTTT; CDR3aa: CASSPPSTGLENTEAFF
abundance: NA; v_gene: TRBV7-2; d_gene: TRBD1; j_gene: TRBJ1-2; CDR3nt: TGTGCCAGCAGCTCCTCAGGGGGCGCCTATGGCTACACCTTC; CDR3aa: CASSSSGGAYGYTF
abundance: NA; v_gene: TRBV2; d_gene: NA; j_gene: TRBJ1-5; CDR3nt: TGTGCCAGCAGTGGGGTAGGCAGGGGCAATCAGCCCCAGCATTTT; CDR3aa: CASSGVGRGNQPQHF
abundance: NA; v_gene: TRBV28; d_gene: TRBD1; j_gene: TRBJ2-3; CDR3nt: TGTGCCAGCAGTTTACCCAGGACAGGGGGCGTGAATACGCAGTATTTT; CDR3aa: CASSLPRTGGVNTQYF
abundance: NA; v_gene: TRBV28; d_gene: NA; j_gene: TRBJ2-3; CDR3nt: TGTGCCAGCAGTCTAGGAGGCCTGATAGGTGCAGATACGCAGTATTTT; CDR3aa: CASSLGGLIGADTQYF
abundance: NA; v_gene: TRBV10-3; d_gene: NA; j_gene: TRBJ2-7; CDR3nt: TGTGCCATCATGGAAACGGGCGAGCAGTACTTC; CDR3aa: CAIMETGEQYF
abundance: once; v_gene: TRBV6-5; d_gene: TRBD1; j_gene: TRBJ1-1; CDR3nt: TGTGCCAGCAGATCGACAGGGGGAGCCACTGAAGCTTTCTTT; CDR3aa: CASRSTGGATEAFF
abundance: NA; v_gene: TRBV11-3; d_gene: TRBD2; j_gene: TRBJ2-1; CDR3nt: TGTGCCAGCAGCTTAGATCTAAATGCGGGGGGGGATGAGCAGTTCTTC; CDR3aa: CASSLDLNAGGDEQFF
abundance: few; v_gene: TRBV27; d_gene: TRBD2; j_gene: TRBJ2-7; CDR3nt: TGTGCCAGCAGTTTACGGCCCCAGCTAGCGGGGGGCGGCGAGCAGTACTTC; CDR3aa: CASSLRPQLAGGGEQYF
abundance: NA; v_gene: TRBV10-3; d_gene: TRBD1; j_gene: TRBJ2-3; CDR3nt: TGTGCCATCTCCCGTACTCGGACAGGGGGCGACACAGATACGCAGTATTTT; CDR3aa: CAISRTRTGGDTDTQYF
abundance: few; v_gene: TRBV7-9; d_gene: NA; j_gene: TRBJ1-5; CDR3nt: TGTGCCAGCAGCCGTGCTAGTGGGCAGCCCCAGCATTTT; CDR3aa: CASSRASGQPQHF
abundance: NA; v_gene: TRBV19; d_gene: TRBD1; j_gene: TRBJ1-2; CDR3nt: TGTGCCAGTAGTAGGGACAGGTCCCCTGGGCCCAATGGCTACACCTTC; CDR3aa: CASSRDRSPGPNGYTF
abundance: once; v_gene: TRBV2; d_gene: NA; j_gene: TRBJ1-1; CDR3nt: TGTGCCAGCAATAAAGAGCCGAACACTGAAGCTTTCTTT; CDR3aa: CASNKEPNTEAFF
abundance: NA; v_gene: TRBV6-1; d_gene: TRBD2; j_gene: TRBJ2-3; CDR3nt: TGTGCCAGCAGTGTCAGAACTAGCGGGGGGCTCAGCACAGATACGCAGTATTTT; CDR3aa: CASSVRTSGGLSTDTQYF
abundance: NA; v_gene: TRBV12-3/TRBV12-4; d_gene: TRBD1; j_gene: TRBJ2-4; CDR3nt: TGTGCCAGCAGGCCGGGACAGGGGAACATTCAGTACTTC; CDR3aa: CASRPGQGNIQYF
abundance: NA; v_gene: TRBV6-5; d_gene: NA; j_gene: TRBJ1-6; CDR3nt: TGTGCCAGCAGGCGGGGGTTGGCTTCACCCCTCCACTTT; CDR3aa: CASRRGLASPLHF
abundance: NA; v_gene: TRBV7-7; d_gene: NA; j_gene: TRBJ2-7; CDR3nt: TGTGCTAGCAGCCCACCGGGACACCCCTACGAGCAGTACTTC; CDR3aa: CASSPPGHPYEQYF
abundance: NA; v_gene: TRBV4-1; d_gene: NA; j_gene: TRBJ2-7; CDR3nt: TGCGCCAGCAGCCAACTGGGGGCGGATGAGCAGTACTTC; CDR3aa: CASSQLGADEQYF
abundance: NA; v_gene: TRBV6-5; d_gene: NA; j_gene: TRBJ1-5; CDR3nt: TGTGCCAGCGGGATCTCAAGGGGTCGCAATCAGCCCCAGCATTTT; CDR3aa: CASGISRGRNQPQHF
abundance: NA; v_gene: TRBV3-1/TRBV3-2; d_gene: TRBD2; j_gene: TRBJ2-7; CDR3nt: TGTGCCAGCACCCCGACCGGACTAGTCGACGAGCAGTACTTC; CDR3aa: CASTPTGLVDEQYF
abundance: once; v_gene: TRBV7-9; d_gene: TRBD2; j_gene: TRBJ2-1; CDR3nt: TGTGCCAGCAGCTTATCTACGGGAGGGCCCTACAATGAGCAGTTCTTC; CDR3aa: CASSLSTGGPYNEQFF
abundance: NA; v_gene: TRBV5-1; d_gene: TRBD1; j_gene: TRBJ1-1; CDR3nt: TGCGCCAGCAGCCCTTCGACAGGGCGGAACACTGAAGCTTTCTTT; CDR3aa: CASSPSTGRNTEAFF
abundance: NA; v_gene: TRBV28; d_gene: TRBD1; j_gene: TRBJ1-1; CDR3nt: TGTGCCAGCAGCCGGACAGGGGGCTGGGGCACTGAAGCTTTCTTT; CDR3aa: CASSRTGGWGTEAFF
abundance: NA; v_gene: TRBV9; d_gene: NA; j_gene: TRBJ2-3; CDR3nt: TGTGCCAGCAGCGTAGATGGCCCGGGAATCACAGATACGCAGTATTTT; CDR3aa: CASSVDGPGITDTQYF
abundance: NA; v_gene: TRBV18; d_gene: TRBD1; j_gene: TRBJ1-3; CDR3nt: TGTGCCAGCTCAGGTACAGGGGAAGATTCCGCTTCTGGAAACACCATATATTTT; CDR3aa: CASSGTGEDSASGNTIYF
abundance: NA; v_gene: TRBV2; d_gene: NA; j_gene: TRBJ1-1; CDR3nt: TGTGCCAGCAGTGAACTCGAGGACACTGAAGCTTTCTTT; CDR3aa: CASSELEDTEAFF
abundance: NA; v_gene: TRBV12-3/TRBV12-4; d_gene: NA; j_gene: TRBJ1-1; CDR3nt: TGTGCCAGCAGTTCCTACGAGAACACTGAAGCTTTCTTT; CDR3aa: CASSSYENTEAFF
abundance: NA; v_gene: TRBV7-9; d_gene: TRBD1; j_gene: TRBJ1-5; CDR3nt: TGTGCCAGCAGCTTGGGACAGTGGGGCAATCAGCCCCAGCATTTT; CDR3aa: CASSLGQWGNQPQHF
abundance: NA; v_gene: TRBV19; d_gene: NA; j_gene: TRBJ1-2; CDR3nt: TGTGCCAGTAGTCCGACAACCCGCTATGGCTACACCTTC; CDR3aa: CASSPTTRYGYTF
abundance: NA; v_gene: TRBV30; d_gene: NA; j_gene: TRBJ2-3; CDR3nt: TGTGCCTGGACTAGCAGCACAGATACGCAGTATTTT; CDR3aa: CAWTSSTDTQYF
abundance: NA; v_gene: TRBV3-1/TRBV3-2; d_gene: NA; j_gene: TRBJ2-7; CDR3nt: TGTGCCAGCAGCTCCCGGGTGGAAGCCTACGAGCAGTACTTC; CDR3aa: CASSSRVEAYEQYF
abundance: NA; v_gene: TRBV28; d_gene: NA; j_gene: TRBJ2-7; CDR3nt: TGTGCCAGCAGCTCTCTACAGGGTTTAAACGAGCAGTACTTC; CDR3aa: CASSSLQGLNEQYF
abundance: NA; v_gene: TRBV10-2; d_gene: TRBD1; j_gene: TRBJ1-4; CDR3nt: TGCGCCAGCAGTGAGCCCCTAGGGGGCGGGGAAAAACTGTTTTTT; CDR3aa: CASSEPLGGGEKLFF
abundance: NA; v_gene: TRBV4-2; d_gene: NA; j_gene: TRBJ1-2; CDR3nt: TGTGCCAGCAGCCAAGAAGATCAGGGCAGCTTCTCCTATGGCTACACCTTC; CDR3aa: CASSQEDQGSFSYGYTF
abundance: NA; v_gene: TRBV28; d_gene: TRBD2; j_gene: TRBJ2-1; CDR3nt: TGTGCCAGCAGTTGGGGACTAGCGGGAGTTTACGAGCAGTTCTTC; CDR3aa: CASSWGLAGVYEQFF
abundance: NA; v_gene: TRBV5-4; d_gene: NA; j_gene: TRBJ2-7; CDR3nt: TGTGCCAGCAGCGTCGGGTTCTCCTACGAGCAGTACTTC; CDR3aa: CASSVGFSYEQYF
abundance: NA; v_gene: TRBV9; d_gene: NA; j_gene: TRBJ2-2; CDR3nt: TGTGCCAGCAGCGCGTTCGACAGCGCGAACACCGGGGAGCTGTTTTTT; CDR3aa: CASSAFDSANTGELFF
abundance: NA; v_gene: TRBV18; d_gene: NA; j_gene: TRBJ1-1; CDR3nt: TGTGCCAGCTCACCGGAAGCGGGCGGGGGCACTGAAGCTTTCTTT; CDR3aa: CASSPEAGGGTEAFF
abundance: NA; v_gene: TRBV19; d_gene: NA; j_gene: TRBJ1-2; CDR3nt: TGTGCCAGTAGTGACCCGGGACAACCCACTAACTATGGCTACACCTTC; CDR3aa: CASSDPGQPTNYGYTF
abundance: NA; v_gene: TRBV5-6; d_gene: TRBD1; j_gene: TRBJ1-4; CDR3nt: TGTGCCAGCAGCAGTCAGGGGGCGCGTGAAAAACTGTTTTTT; CDR3aa: CASSSQGAREKLFF
abundance: NA; v_gene: TRBV27; d_gene: TRBD2; j_gene: TRBJ2-5; CDR3nt: TGTGCCAGCAGTCGGGGGGTCGGATCCATGCCAGAGACCCAGTACTTC; CDR3aa: CASSRGVGSMPETQYF
abundance: NA; v_gene: TRBV27; d_gene: NA; j_gene: TRBJ1-1; CDR3nt: TGTGCCAGCAGTTTATCCTGGGGAGACACTGAAGCTTTCTTT; CDR3aa: CASSLSWGDTEAFF
abundance: NA; v_gene: TRBV12-3/TRBV12-4; d_gene: NA; j_gene: TRBJ2-7; CDR3nt: TGTGCCAGCAGTTTGTCCAGGGGCGAGCAGTACTTC; CDR3aa: CASSLSRGEQYF
abundance: NA; v_gene: TRBV15; d_gene: NA; j_gene: TRBJ1-4; CDR3nt: TGTGCCACCAGCAGGGATCGTGGGTCAGGTGAAAAACTGTTTTTT; CDR3aa: CATSRDRGSGEKLFF